These T cell receptor beta chains were read from a single sample in a study of OX40 agonist ivuxolimab in advanced cancers. Here immunoSEQ multiplex PCR was the method, and the copy in TCRdb shows in-frame clones only, minus some. This sample has 20,000 to 25,000 clones, with over 75% found just once. Here the sequenced sample was CD4+ or CD8+ T cells sorted from blood, taken in a trial of the OX40 agonist ivuxolimab. These receptors came from an adult with an advanced solid tumor such as melanoma, head and neck, liver or kidney cancer. Each CDR3 is given with its conserved first and last residue. The order of the fields is D gene, V gene, clone size, J gene, CDR3 DNA, CDR3 protein. The D gene is left open where the match is weak. Size values are once, few and many counts, or a class for expanded clones, and some rows have none.

TRBD2	TRBV6-9	few	TRBJ2-2	TGTGCCAGCAGGACTAGCGGGGGGGCCGGGGAGCTGTTTTTT	CASRTSGGAGELFF
-	TRBV2	once	TRBJ1-1	TGTGCCAGCAGTGAAGGCGGACGGAACACTGAAGCTTTCTTT	CASSEGGRNTEAFF
-	TRBV27	-	TRBJ1-2	TGTGCCACTGCGGTTTTACACAGGGTCTTTACCTATGGCTACACCTTC	CATAVLHRVFTYGYTF
TRBD1	TRBV11-2	-	TRBJ1-1	TGTGCCAGCAGCTTAGGAACCGGGACAGGGGGAGCTTTCTTT	CASSLGTGTGGAFF
-	TRBV6-4	-	TRBJ1-5	TGTGCCAGCAGTCAGACGGCCGATAGCAATCAGCCCCAGCATTTT	CASSQTADSNQPQHF
TRBD1	TRBV6-1	-	TRBJ1-4	TGTGCCAGCAGTGTCACGGGACAGCCTGCAACTAATGAAAAACTGTTTTTT	CASSVTGQPATNEKLFF
TRBD1	TRBV6-5	once	TRBJ2-7	TGTGCCAGCAGTTACCTGGCAGGGGGCCTGACCTACGAGCAGTACTTC	CASSYLAGGLTYEQYF
-	TRBV7-9	large	TRBJ2-3	TGTGCCAGCAGCCCGCCGAAATCTAAGGGTGATACGCAGTATTTT	CASSPPKSKGDTQYF
-	TRBV15	-	TRBJ2-7	TGTGCCACCAGCAGAGACCAGGGAACCCACTACGAGCAGTACTTC	CATSRDQGTHYEQYF
TRBD1	TRBV7-9	few	TRBJ1-4	TGTGCCAGCAGCAGGACAGGGGGTAATGAAAAACTGTTTTTT	CASSRTGGNEKLFF
-	TRBV4-2	-	TRBJ2-2	TGTGCCAGCAGCTTTAGCGGTAGCAGTGGCGGGGAGCTGTTTTTT	CASSFSGSSGGELFF
TRBD1	TRBV5-6	-	TRBJ2-1	TGTGCCAGCAGCTTGACCGGACAGGGTGGGATCTACAATGAGCAGTTCTTC	CASSLTGQGGIYNEQFF
-	TRBV7-9	once	TRBJ2-3	TGTGCCAGCAGCTTAGGGGTTAGCGGCACAGATACGCAGTATTTT	CASSLGVSGTDTQYF
TRBD1	TRBV19	-	TRBJ1-2	TGTGCCAGTAGTCTGGGACAGGGCTATGGCTACACCTTC	CASSLGQGYGYTF
-	TRBV6-5	-	TRBJ2-5	TGTGCCAGCAGTTACCCTGTCGGAGAGACCCAGTACTTC	CASSYPVGETQYF
-	TRBV6-5	-	TRBJ2-7	TGTGCCAGCAGTTTGGGACTTACCCCGTACGAGCAGTACTTC	CASSLGLTPYEQYF
-	TRBV5-1	-	TRBJ2-7	TGCGCCAGCGGGGGACTCCCCTACGAGCAGTACTTC	CASGGLPYEQYF
TRBD2	TRBV11-1	-	TRBJ2-5	TGTGCCAGCAGACCCGGGAGGGCTTCGATTTTCCAAGAGACCCAGTACTTC	CASRPGRASIFQETQYF
-	TRBV29-1	-	TRBJ1-2	TGCAGCGTTGTTTCCGGGGACGACTATGGCTACACCTTC	CSVVSGDDYGYTF
TRBD1	TRBV7-7	medium-sized	TRBJ2-7	TGTGCTAGCAGCGTCGACAGGGATAACTACGAGCAGTACTTC	CASSVDRDNYEQYF
-	TRBV4-3	once	TRBJ2-1	TGCGCCAGCAGCCAAGACTATGTTTACAATGAGCAGTTCTTC	CASSQDYVYNEQFF
-	TRBV15	-	TRBJ1-4	TGTGCCACCAGCAGGGCCTTCGGGGAAGGGGATAGTTGGGAAAAACTGTTTTTT	CATSRAFGEGDSWEKLFF
-	TRBV2	once	TRBJ2-5	TGTGCCAGCAGTTTTGAGACCCAGTACTTC	CASSFETQYF
TRBD1	TRBV30	-	TRBJ1-1	TGTGCCTGGACCACAGGGGTTGACACTGAAGCTTTCTTT	CAWTTGVDTEAFF
TRBD1	TRBV5-4	-	TRBJ2-7	TGTGCCAGCAGCTTGGGGGGACAGGGGTACGAGCAGTACTTC	CASSLGGQGYEQYF
TRBD2	TRBV5-1	-	TRBJ2-7	TGCGCCAGCAGCTTGGAAGCGGGAGATCCCGCCTACGAGCAGTACTTC	CASSLEAGDPAYEQYF
TRBD2	TRBV15	-	TRBJ2-3	TGTGCCACCAGCAGAGATAGCGGGGGGGCCGATACGCAGTATTTT	CATSRDSGGADTQYF
-	TRBV23-1	-	TRBJ2-1	TGCGCCAGCACCGAAGGGGGACGGTCCTACAATGAGCAGTTCTTC	CASTEGGRSYNEQFF
-	TRBV5-1	-	TRBJ1-2	TGCGCCAGCAGCTTGGTGGGCAGGGCCACTGGTAATTATGGCTACACCTTC	CASSLVGRATGNYGYTF
-	TRBV19	-	TRBJ1-1	TGTGCCAGTAGTAGATGGGCGTGGGATGAAGCTTTCTTT	CASSRWAWDEAFF
-	TRBV30	-	TRBJ2-7	TGTGCCTGGAGGGTCGGCAGGAGCCCCTACGAGCAGTACTTC	CAWRVGRSPYEQYF
TRBD1	TRBV7-2	-	TRBJ2-4	TGTGCCAGCAGCTTAGATTACAGGGGCAAAAACATTCAGTACTTC	CASSLDYRGKNIQYF
-	TRBV4-1	-	TRBJ2-1	TGCGCCAGCAGCCTCGCGGGACCGTACAATGAGCAGTTCTTC	CASSLAGPYNEQFF
-	TRBV5-1	-	TRBJ2-7	TGCGCCAGCACGTTAGTAGGAGACGAGCAGTACTTC	CASTLVGDEQYF
-	TRBV27	few	TRBJ2-2	TGTGCCAGCAGTTTATATTCCCTTGAAGGGACCGGGGAGCTGTTTTTT	CASSLYSLEGTGELFF
TRBD1	TRBV5-1	once	TRBJ2-2	TGCGCCAGCAGCCCTAGACAGGGCTTGGGCACCGGGGAGCTGTTTTTT	CASSPRQGLGTGELFF
-	TRBV4-3	-	TRBJ2-7	TGCGCCAGCAGCCAAGACAGGGATGGTCGCGAGCAGTACTTC	CASSQDRDGREQYF
TRBD1	TRBV6-6	-	TRBJ1-1	TGTGCCAGCAGTTCCCCGGACAGGTATACTGAAGCTTTCTTT	CASSSPDRYTEAFF
-	TRBV9	-	TRBJ1-1	TGTGCCAGCAGCGTAATGCCAGGGTCTGAAGCTTTCTTT	CASSVMPGSEAFF
TRBD1	TRBV4-1	-	TRBJ2-3	TGCGCCAGCAGCCAAGGTGTGACAGGGGTCACAGATACGCAGTATTTT	CASSQGVTGVTDTQYF
TRBD2	TRBV4-1	-	TRBJ2-5	TGCGCCAGCAGCCAGGGAACTAGCGGTCAAGAGACCCAGTACTTC	CASSQGTSGQETQYF
-	TRBV4-1	-	TRBJ1-6	TGCGCCAGCAGCCAGGGGGACCGGTATTCACCCCTCCACTTT	CASSQGDRYSPLHF
-	TRBV4-2	-	TRBJ1-4	TGTGCCAGCAGCCAGCCATGGGAGGGGGATGTTGATGAAAAACTGTTTTTT	CASSQPWEGDVDEKLFF
-	TRBV13	-	TRBJ2-1	TGTGCCAGCAGCTTAGGGCGTAATGAGCAGTTCTTC	CASSLGRNEQFF
TRBD1	TRBV7-2	-	TRBJ2-7	TGTGCCAGCAGCACCCCCATCGTCGGGACAGGGGTGTCCTACGAGCAGTACTTC	CASSTPIVGTGVSYEQYF
-	TRBV18	-	TRBJ1-2	TGTGCCAGCTCACCAACCGGGGAGGCGAGCCCACCGTATGGCTACACCTTC	CASSPTGEASPPYGYTF
-	TRBV27	-	TRBJ1-2	TGTGCCAGCAGCGAAGACGGGTATGGCTACACCTTC	CASSEDGYGYTF
-	TRBV21-1	-	TRBJ2-7	TGTGCCAGCAGCAAAATGGGGGGCGGCGGGGACCCCTACGAGCAGTACTTC	CASSKMGGGGDPYEQYF
-	TRBV19	few	TRBJ2-7	TGTGCCAGTAGTATTAGGGGGGAGCAGTACTTC	CASSIRGEQYF
-	TRBV5-1	once	TRBJ1-6	TGCGCCAGCAGCTCTTCGGTGGTGGGGTACGAATCACCCCTCCACTTT	CASSSSVVGYESPLHF
-	TRBV5-1	-	TRBJ2-3	TGCGCCAGCAGCCTGGGCCGTGGCACAGATACGCAGTATTTT	CASSLGRGTDTQYF